Listed below are T cell receptor beta chains from one sample, sequenced in a study of cytomegalovirus exposure and HLA in healthy donors. Produced via immunoSEQ multiplex PCR; TCRdb's table is partial and in-frame only. The sample includes roughly 56,000 clones, around nine tenths seen only once; the top ten take about 1.1%. The sequencing sample was made of PBMCs. The receptors stem from a man aged 18 to 29 in good health and CMV-seronegative. CDR3s include the opening cysteine and the closing phenylalanine or tryptophan. A D gene is named only where the DNA matches it firmly. Clone size, where shown, is once, few, many, or a class for clones that have expanded.

cdr3_length d_call clone_size j_call v_call cdr3_nt cdr3_aa
15 TRBD2 . TRBJ2-1 TRBV5-1 TGCGCCAGCAGCCCCGGGGTAGCGGGCGGCAATGAGCAGTTCTTC CASSPGVAGGNEQFF
15 . once TRBJ2-2 TRBV5-1 TGCGCCAGCAGCTTGGGATCCCCGGGGTCTGGGGAGCTGTTTTTT CASSLGSPGSGELFF
13 TRBD2 . TRBJ2-7 TRBV29-1 TGCAGCGGCTCCGGGGGGTTGACCGGCGAGCAGTACTTC CSGSGGLTGEQYF
13 TRBD2 . TRBJ2-2 TRBV27 TGTGCCAGCACCGGACTAGCGTCCGGGGAGCTGTTTTTT CASTGLASGELFF
14 . . TRBJ2-3 TRBV28 TGTGCCAGCAGTTTTTTCCCAAACACAGATACGCAGTATTTT CASSFFPNTDTQYF
13 . . TRBJ2-7 TRBV27 TGTGCCAGCAGTTTATCGTCCGGCTACGAGCAGTACTTC CASSLSSGYEQYF
16 TRBD1 once TRBJ1-1 TRBV7-9 TGTGCCAGCAGCTTAGGGGCAGGGGGCGGACTTACTGAAGCTTTCTTT CASSLGAGGGLTEAFF
16 . . TRBJ2-2 TRBV5-1 TGCGCCAGCATCCCGGTGCCAGCGGAAAACACCGGGGAGCTGTTTTTT CASIPVPAENTGELFF
16 . . TRBJ2-7 TRBV5-4 TGTGCCAGCAGCTTTTTATCCGGGAGCTTCTCCTACGAGCAGTACTTC CASSFLSGSFSYEQYF
12 . . TRBJ2-7 TRBV25-1 TGTGCCAGCAGTGAAAGCTTCTACGAGCAGTACTTC CASSESFYEQYF
16 TRBD2 . TRBJ2-3 TRBV27 TGTGCCAGCAGTCCCTCTAGCGGGAGGGGCACAGATACGCAGTATTTT CASSPSSGRGTDTQYF
19 TRBD2 once TRBJ2-6 TRBV7-3 TGTGCCAGCAGCTTAAGAACCAGCGGGAGGGCGTCCGGGGCCAACGTCCTGACTTTC CASSLRTSGRASGANVLTF
13 . . TRBJ1-1 TRBV2 TGTGCCAGCAGTGAAGTGGGAGGGCCTGAAGCTTTCTTT CASSEVGGPEAFF
16 TRBD1 . TRBJ1-1 TRBV27 TGTGCCAGCAGTCTACACAGGGGGCAAGCGGGCACTGAAGCTTTCTTT CASSLHRGQAGTEAFF
14 TRBD1 . TRBJ2-7 TRBV6-5 TGTGCCAGCAGCCAGGCTCACAGGGGGCGTGAGCAGTACTTC CASSQAHRGREQYF
11 . . TRBJ2-7 TRBV2 TGTGCCAGCAGTGAGGGGAGGGAGCAGTACTTC CASSEGREQYF
16 . . TRBJ1-5 TRBV7-9 TGTGCCAGCAGCTTAGCGGGGGCAACTCTCAATCAGCCCCAGCATTTT CASSLAGATLNQPQHF
16 . . TRBJ2-7 TRBV7-2 TGTGCCAGCAGCACCTCCTCCCGACAGCCCCCCTACGAGCAGTACTTC CASSTSSRQPPYEQYF
15 TRBD1 few TRBJ2-7 TRBV6-1 TGTGCCAGCAATAAGGGGACAGCACCCTCCTACGAGCAGTACTTC CASNKGTAPSYEQYF
15 . . TRBJ1-5 TRBV7-8 TGTGCCAGCAGCTTGGCCGAACAGTCCAATCAGCCCCAGCATTTT CASSLAEQSNQPQHF
17 TRBD1 . TRBJ2-7 TRBV5-1 TGCGCCAGCAGCCGGGAACCGGGACAGGGGGCTCTCTACGAGCAGTACTTC CASSREPGQGALYEQYF
15 . . TRBJ2-7 TRBV7-9 TGTGCCAGCAGCACATACAGGTTGTATTCCTACGAGCAGTACTTC CASSTYRLYSYEQYF
15 . . TRBJ2-3 TRBV14 TGTGCCAGCAGCCGAGCGACGACCGGCACAGATACGCAGTATTTT CASSRATTGTDTQYF
12 . . TRBJ2-7 TRBV5-4 TGTGCCAGCAGCTTGGGACTTCGGGAGCAGTACTTC CASSLGLREQYF
14 . . TRBJ2-2 TRBV5-1 TGCGCCAGCAGCTTCGGGGTGGACACCGGGGAGCTGTTTTTT CASSFGVDTGELFF
13 . . TRBJ2-3 TRBV4-1 TGCGCCAGCAGCCCAATCAACACAGATACGCAGTATTTT CASSPINTDTQYF
15 . . TRBJ2-5 TRBV5-1 TGCGCCAGCAGCGGTCTGAAGGGGTTCGTAGAGACCCAGTACTTC CASSGLKGFVETQYF
14 TRBD2 . TRBJ2-5 TRBV27 TGTGCCAGCAGCCGACTAGCGGGAGGGGAGACCCAGTACTTC CASSRLAGGETQYF